The T cell receptor beta chain under discussion was sequenced for a study of immune evolution from preneoplasia to lung adenocarcinoma. After pathologic assessment, macro-dissection selected premalignant or tumor cells for extraction. The method was immunoSEQ multiplex PCR; TCRdb's version includes in-frame clones alone and lacks a portion of them. This table holds 23,000 or so clones, less than 80% found once. The source is a person between 55 and 69 years old with lung adenocarcinoma. Specimen: FFPE invasive lung adenocarcinoma tissue.

CDR3 sequence (DNA): TGCGCCAGCAGCCCGGGACAGGGGCTAGGAAACACCATATATTTT. This codes for CASSPGQGLGNTIYF. The V call is TRBV5-1, the J call TRBJ1-3; 10 bases agree with TRBD1. This CDR3 has 15 residues. With 4 bases clipped from V and 4 bases from J, the junction kept 5 bases outside the gene matches. The germline V gene has CDR1 SGHRS and CDR2 YFSETQ. The entire variable domain, with the rest obtained from reference TRBV5-1 and TRBJ1-3, is as follows: KAGVTQTPRYLIKTRGQQVTLSCSPISGHRSVSWYQQTPGQGLQFLFEYFSETQRNKGNFPGRFSGRQFSNSRSEMNVSTLELGDSALYLCASSPGQGLGNTIYFGEGSWLTVV.